The 18 T cell receptor beta chains in this list originate from one sample, sequenced in a study of cytomegalovirus exposure and HLA in healthy donors. The study ran its PCR with 60 Vbeta and 13 Jbeta primers. The assay was immunoSEQ multiplex PCR, and TCRdb's table has in-frame clones only and misses some. In the table there are under 150,000 clones, around 83% of which are singletons. Sequenced sample: PBMCs. These receptors all come from a woman aged 30 to 39 in good health and CMV-seropositive.

The rearrangement links TRBV2 to TRBJ2-1; D gene unclear. V was cut by 4 bases and J by 10 bases, with 8 bases left in between. Germline V gene sequence: CDR1 SNHLY, CDR2 FYNNEI. This CDR3 has 11 residues. CDR3 sequence: CASSVRREQFF. CDR3 nucleotide sequence: TGTGCCAGCAGTGTTAGGCGGGAGCAGTTCTTC.

This chain connects TRBV18 to TRBJ1-1, with TRBD1 matching over 10 bases. The CDR3 spans 16 residues. Trimming at V came to 2 bases and at J to 0 bases, leaving 3 bases not matched to a gene. The germline CDR1 and CDR2 sequences are KGHSH and LQKENI. CDR3 protein: CASSPGDRGMNTEAFF. The CDR3 nucleotides read TGTGCCAGCTCACCAGGGGACAGGGGAATGAACACTGAAGCTTTCTTT.

The CDR3 here is CASSLQGWNTEAFF. CDR3 sequence (DNA): TGTGCCAGCAGCCTCCAGGGTTGGAACACTGAAGCTTTCTTT. This chain uses TRBV5-8 with TRBJ1-1; D possibly corresponds to TRBD1 (5 bases). V gave up 4 bases and J gave up 1 base, with 11 bases separating them. Germline CDR1 SGHTS, CDR2 YDEGEE. The CDR3 has 14 residues.

A single count supports this clone. J is TRBJ1-6 and V is TRBV28; no reliable D call. The CDR3 has 15 residues. The V end was cut by 6 bases, the J end by 2 bases, with 11 bases between. CDR1 MDHEN and CDR2 SYDVKM come from the germline V gene. The CDR3 DNA is TGTGCCAGCAGACCTGAAGCGCCCTATAATTCACCCCTCCACTTT. It is translated as CASRPEAPYNSPLHF.

V is TRBV5-1 and J is TRBJ1-5, with no clear D. This CDR3 comprises 14 residues. The V end lost 2 bases, the J end lost 2 bases, and 8 bases lay between the germline ends. Germline V CDR1 and CDR2: SGHRS, YFSETQ. The DNA of the CDR3 is TGCGCCAGCAGCTTAGAGGGAGGCAATCAGCCCCAGCATTTT. Protein product: CASSLEGGNQPQHF.

J is TRBJ2-1 and V is TRBV7-3; a possible D gene is TRBD2 (6 bases). Germline CDR1 reads SGHTA; CDR2 reads FQGTGA. The CDR3 runs 14 residues. V lost 0 bases and J lost 4, with 7 bases in between. CDR3 sequence (DNA): TGTGCCAGCAGCTTAACTAGCGGATACAATGAGCAGTTCTTC. Its protein is CASSLTSGYNEQFF. Full variable domain (rest looked up from reference TRBV7-3 and TRBJ2-1): GAGVSQTPSNKVTEKGKYVELRCDPISGHTALYWYRQSLGQGPEFLIYFQGTGAADDSGLPNDRFFAVRPEGSVSTLKIQRTERGDSAVYLCASSLTSGYNEQFFGPGTRLTVL.

The rearrangement joins TRBV5-1 to TRBJ2-2, with D possibly TRBD2 on 5 matching bases. Germline-derived CDR1 and CDR2 are SGHRS and YFSETQ. Between the trimmed V and J ends, which lost 0 bases and 5 bases, there was a span of 11 bases. The CDR3 runs to 15 residues. Here the CDR3 DNA reads TGCGCCAGCAGCTTGGCTCCGGGGATGACCGGGGAGCTGTTTTTT. Amino acids: CASSLAPGMTGELFF.

The chain has TRBV2 and TRBJ2-1; weak D call: TRBD2 (7 bases). This CDR3 is built from 16 residues. Trimming cost V 4 bases and J 9 bases, with 22 bases left between them. Germline values: CDR1 SNHLY, CDR2 FYNNEI. The DNA for the CDR3 is TGTGCCAGCAGTGCCGGGGGACAAGGGACTACAAGTGAGCAGTTCTTC. This encodes CASSAGGQGTTSEQFF.

The gene calls are TRBV30 and TRBJ2-1, with D perhaps TRBD1 (5 bases). CDR1 GTSNPN and CDR2 SVGIG come from the germline V gene (reference sequence). V was shortened by 5 bases and J by 6 bases, with 11 bases between the two germline ends. The CDR3 loop spans 12 amino acids. The CDR3 bases are TGTGCCTGGGGGTCAGGGCGCAATGAGCAGTTCTTC. Protein sequence: CAWGSGRNEQFF.

The rearrangement uses TRBV5-1 and TRBJ2-7, with TRBD1 as a possible D gene (5 bases). The V end was cut by 0 bases, the J end by 3 bases, with 10 bases between. The CDR3 contains 14 residues. CDR1 and CDR2 from the germline V gene are SGHRS and YFSETQ. In nucleotides, the CDR3 is TGCGCCAGCAGCTTGGGGACAACTCTCTACGAGCAGTACTTC. Protein product: CASSLGTTLYEQYF.

The genes are TRBV5-6 and TRBJ2-7; D is possibly TRBD1 (5 bases). The CDR3 consists of 14 residues. The germline gives CDR1 SGHDT, CDR2 YYEEEE. Between the trimmed V and J ends, which lost 4 bases and 2 bases, there was a span of 13 bases. Here the CDR3 DNA reads TGTGCCAGCAGCCTCACTTCGACAGCCTACGAGCAGTACTTC. Protein sequence: CASSLTSTAYEQYF.

The gene calls are TRBV2 and TRBJ2-5, with TRBD2 as a possible D gene (6 bases). The length of the CDR3 is 13 residues. The germline CDR1 and CDR2 sequences are SNHLY and FYNNEI. V was trimmed by 6 bases and J by 5 bases, leaving 13 bases between them. CDR3 in DNA: TGTGCCAGCAGGGCTAGCGAGGCCGAGACCCAGTACTTC. Translated, it gives CASRASEAETQYF.

This clone was seen only a few times. Other DNA sequences from this sample encode an identical CDR3 as well. The chain links TRBV5-8 to TRBJ1-1, with D perhaps TRBD1 (6 bases). This CDR3 is 13 amino acids long. Trimming took off 0 bases at V and 3 bases at J, with 6 bases between the two ends. Germline V CDR1 and CDR2: SGHTS, YDEGEE. This chain's CDR3 is CASSLAGDTEAFF. The CDR3 nucleotides read TGTGCCAGCAGCTTGGCAGGGGACACTGAAGCTTTCTTT.

This chain joins TRBV7-2 and TRBJ2-7; D is unresolved. CDR1 is SGHTA, CDR2 FQGNSA, per germline. The CDR3 has 12 amino acids. Trimming took off 6 bases at V and 0 bases at J, with 6 bases between the two ends. CDR3 sequence: CASSLSSYEQYF. The CDR3 DNA sequence: TGTGCCAGCAGTCTCAGCTCCTACGAGCAGTACTTC.

This clone has a handful of counts. The gene calls are TRBV2 and TRBJ1-1, with D hard to call. The germline V gene encodes CDR1 SNHLY and CDR2 FYNNEI. V was trimmed by 8 bases and J by 5 bases, leaving 12 bases between them. The CDR3 covers 12 residues. In DNA form, the CDR3 reads TGTGCCAGCCGACCCCGAGGAACTGAAGCTTTCTTT. Translation gives CASRPRGTEAFF.

The rearrangement uses TRBV28 and TRBJ2-1, with D tentatively TRBD1 (5 bases). The V gene lost 6 bases and the J gene lost 5 bases, with 14 bases spanning the gap. Germline V gene sequence: CDR1 MDHEN, CDR2 SYDVKM. CDR3 size: 14 residues. This CDR3 is CASSPQTGDNEQFF. Written as DNA, the CDR3 is TGTGCCAGCAGCCCCCAAACAGGCGACAATGAGCAGTTCTTC.

Here the CDR3 reads CASGWGTGGNEQFF. The CDR3 DNA is TGTGCCAGCGGATGGGGTACAGGGGGGAATGAGCAGTTCTTC. The rearrangement uses TRBV25-1 and TRBJ2-1; 8 bases line up with TRBD1. Per germline, CDR1 MGHDK and CDR2 SYGVNS. The CDR3 runs to 14 residues. The V segment lost 8 bases and the J segment 7 bases; nucleotides outside the gene matches: 10.

This clone was seen once. The chain is built from TRBV5-4 and TRBJ2-3, with D possibly being TRBD2 (6 bases). Germline lookup yields CDR1 SGHNT and CDR2 YYREEE (reference sequence). The V and J ends lost 0 bases and 1 base respectively, with 9 bases between them. The CDR3 runs to 15 residues. The CDR3 reads CASSLAGGGTDTQYF. The DNA for the CDR3 is TGTGCCAGCAGCTTGGCCGGCGGGGGCACAGATACGCAGTATTTT.